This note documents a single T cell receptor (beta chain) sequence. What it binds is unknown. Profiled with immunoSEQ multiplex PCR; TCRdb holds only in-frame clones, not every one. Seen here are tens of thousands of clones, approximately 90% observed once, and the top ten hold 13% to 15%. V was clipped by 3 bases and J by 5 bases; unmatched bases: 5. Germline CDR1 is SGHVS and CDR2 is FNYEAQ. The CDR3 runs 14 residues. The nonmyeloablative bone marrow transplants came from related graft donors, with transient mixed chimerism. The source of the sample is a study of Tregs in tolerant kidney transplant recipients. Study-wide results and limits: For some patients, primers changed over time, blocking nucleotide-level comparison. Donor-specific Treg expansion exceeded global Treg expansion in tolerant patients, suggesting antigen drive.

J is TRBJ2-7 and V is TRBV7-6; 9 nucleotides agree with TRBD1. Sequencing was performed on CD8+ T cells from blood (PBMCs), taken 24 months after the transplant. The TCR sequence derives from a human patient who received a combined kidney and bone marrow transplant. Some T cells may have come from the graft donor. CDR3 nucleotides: TGTGCCAGCAGCTTCTCCGGGACAGGGAACGAGCAGTACTTC. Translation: CASSFSGTGNEQYF.